This T cell receptor (beta chain) was documented in a study of blood T cells in healthy people across ages. Study-level points and caveats: Naive CD4+ cell counts and diversity both ran higher in long-lived than in aged donors. Bulk PBMC profiling left naive and antigen-experienced comparisons inconclusive. Strong correlation existed between TCR beta diversity and naive T cell percentage.

The second PCR ran about 6 to 12 cycles with a sample-barcoded 5' primer and J-beta primers. One entry per CDR3 protein results from TCRdb running MiXCR on the 5' RACE reads. The sample holds about 780,000 distinct CDR3 sequences; 46% are singletons and the top ten take around 18%. This clonotype was detected only a few times. The target antigen is unknown. Donors were systemically healthy Caucasian individuals from Russia aged roughly 6 to 100 years. This CDR3 has 15 residues. V trimming: 1 base; J trimming: 6 bases; junction bases outside the gene matches: 6. Germline V gene sequence: CDR1 SGHRS, CDR2 YFSETQ.

Material for sequencing was blood. The origin of this receptor is a man at least 80 years old in good health. The V and J genes are TRBV5-1 and TRBJ2-2; 7 nucleotides align to TRBD1. CDR3 sequence reads: CASSLLTGQAGELFF. The CDR3 nucleotides are TGCGCCAGCAGCTTGCTGACAGGGCAAGCCGGGGAGCTGTTTTTT.